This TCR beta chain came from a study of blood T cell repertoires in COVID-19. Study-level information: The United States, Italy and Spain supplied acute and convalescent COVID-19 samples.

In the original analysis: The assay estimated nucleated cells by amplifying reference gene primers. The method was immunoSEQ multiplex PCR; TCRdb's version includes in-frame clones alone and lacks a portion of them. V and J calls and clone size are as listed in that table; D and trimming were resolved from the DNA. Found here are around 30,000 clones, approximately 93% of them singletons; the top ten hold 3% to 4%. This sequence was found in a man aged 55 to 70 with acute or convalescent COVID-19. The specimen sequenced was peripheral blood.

CDR3 nucleotides: TGTGCCAGCAGCTTGAGAGGGAATAGCAATCAGCCCCAGCATTTT. Protein sequence: CASSLRGNSNQPQHF. The chain carries TRBV5-5 and TRBJ1-5; D not certain. The V end lost 1 base, the J end lost 0 bases, and 8 bases lay between the germline ends. Germline CDR1 reads SGHKS; CDR2 reads YYEKEE (reference sequence). This CDR3 is 15 amino acids long.